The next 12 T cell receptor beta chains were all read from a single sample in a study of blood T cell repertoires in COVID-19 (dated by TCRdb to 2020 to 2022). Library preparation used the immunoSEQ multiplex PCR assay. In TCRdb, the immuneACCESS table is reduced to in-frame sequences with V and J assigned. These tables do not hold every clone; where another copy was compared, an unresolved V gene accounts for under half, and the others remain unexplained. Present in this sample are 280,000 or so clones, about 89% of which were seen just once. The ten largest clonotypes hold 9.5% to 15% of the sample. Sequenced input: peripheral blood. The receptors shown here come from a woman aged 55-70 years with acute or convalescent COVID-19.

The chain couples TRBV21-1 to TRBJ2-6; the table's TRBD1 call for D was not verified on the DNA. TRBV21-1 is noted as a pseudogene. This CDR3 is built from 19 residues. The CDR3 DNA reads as TGTGCCAGCAGCAAACCCGAGACCCAGGGGCCTTCTGGGGCCAACGTCCTGACTTTC. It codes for CASSKPETQGPSGANVLTF.

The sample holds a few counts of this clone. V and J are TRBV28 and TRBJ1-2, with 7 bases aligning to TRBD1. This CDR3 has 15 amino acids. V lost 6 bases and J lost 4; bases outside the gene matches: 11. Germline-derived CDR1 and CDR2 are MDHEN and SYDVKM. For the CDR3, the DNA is TGTGCCAGCAGCTGGGGGTTAAGGGGGCTCTATGGCTACACCTTC. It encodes CASSWGLRGLYGYTF.

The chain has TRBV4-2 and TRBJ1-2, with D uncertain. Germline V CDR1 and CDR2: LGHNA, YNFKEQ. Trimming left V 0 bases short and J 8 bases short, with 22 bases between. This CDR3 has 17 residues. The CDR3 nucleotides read TGTGCCAGCAGCCAAGATCCCCGGAACCCGGCAGTGGGCGGCTACACCTTC. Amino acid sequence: CASSQDPRNPAVGGYTF.

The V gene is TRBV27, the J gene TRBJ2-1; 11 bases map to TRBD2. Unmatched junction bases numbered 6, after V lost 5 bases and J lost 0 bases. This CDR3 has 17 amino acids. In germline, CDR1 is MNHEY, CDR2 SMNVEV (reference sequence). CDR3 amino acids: CASSETSGGSSYNEQFF. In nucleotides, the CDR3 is TGTGCCAGCAGTGAAACTAGCGGGGGTAGCTCCTACAATGAGCAGTTCTTC.

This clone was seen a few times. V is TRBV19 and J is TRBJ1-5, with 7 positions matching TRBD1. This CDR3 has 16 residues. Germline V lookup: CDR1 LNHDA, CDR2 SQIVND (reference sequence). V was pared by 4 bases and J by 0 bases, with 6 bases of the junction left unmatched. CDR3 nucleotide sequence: TGTGCCAGTAGTACCGGGACAGCAGTTAGCAATCAGCCCCAGCATTTT. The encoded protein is CASSTGTAVSNQPQHF. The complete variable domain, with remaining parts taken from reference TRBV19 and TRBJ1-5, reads DGGITQSPKYLFRKEGQNVTLSCEQNLNHDAMYWYRQDPGQGLRLIYYSQIVNDFQKGDIAEGYSVSREKKESFPLTVTSAQKNPTAFYLCASSTGTAVSNQPQHFGDGTRLSIL.

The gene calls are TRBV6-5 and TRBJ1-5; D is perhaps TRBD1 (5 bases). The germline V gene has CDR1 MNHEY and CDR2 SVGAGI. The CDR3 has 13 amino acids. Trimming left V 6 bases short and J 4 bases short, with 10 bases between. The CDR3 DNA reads TGTGCCAGCAGCTTCGACAGAAATCAGCCCCAGCATTTT. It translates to CASSFDRNQPQHF.

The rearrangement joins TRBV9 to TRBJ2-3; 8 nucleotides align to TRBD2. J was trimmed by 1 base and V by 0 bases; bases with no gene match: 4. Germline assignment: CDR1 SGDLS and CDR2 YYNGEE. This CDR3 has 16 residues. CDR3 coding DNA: TGTGCCAGCAGCGTAGGAGGGCGGGGGGGCACAGATACGCAGTATTTT. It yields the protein CASSVGGRGGTDTQYF.

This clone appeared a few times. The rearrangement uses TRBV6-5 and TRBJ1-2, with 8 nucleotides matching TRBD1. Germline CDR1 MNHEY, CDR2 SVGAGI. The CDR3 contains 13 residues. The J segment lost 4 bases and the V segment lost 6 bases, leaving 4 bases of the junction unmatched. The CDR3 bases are TGTGCCAGCAGCGACAGGGGTTTCTATGGCTACACCTTC. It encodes CASSDRGFYGYTF.

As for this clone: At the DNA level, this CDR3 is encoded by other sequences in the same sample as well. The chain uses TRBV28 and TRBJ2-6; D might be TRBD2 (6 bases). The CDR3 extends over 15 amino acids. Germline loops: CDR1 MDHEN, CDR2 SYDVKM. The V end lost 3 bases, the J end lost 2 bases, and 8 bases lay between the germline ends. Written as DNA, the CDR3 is TGTGCCAGCAGTTTCGGGGGTACTGGGGCCAACGTCCTGACTTTC. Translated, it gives CASSFGGTGANVLTF.

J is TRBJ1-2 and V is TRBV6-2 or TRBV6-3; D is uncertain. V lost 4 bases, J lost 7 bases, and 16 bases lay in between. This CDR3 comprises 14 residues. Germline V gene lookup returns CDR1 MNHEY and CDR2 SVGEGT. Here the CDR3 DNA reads TGTGCCAGCAGTTCGCGTTCCCGGGTGGGTGGCTACACCTTC. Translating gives CASSSRSRVGGYTF.

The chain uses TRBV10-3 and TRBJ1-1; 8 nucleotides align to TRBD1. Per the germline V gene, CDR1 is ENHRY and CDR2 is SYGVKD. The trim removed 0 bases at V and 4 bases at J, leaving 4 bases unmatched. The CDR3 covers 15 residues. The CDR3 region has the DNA TGTGCCATCAGTGAGTCGACAGGGGCTGGCACTGAAGCTTTCTTT. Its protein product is CAISESTGAGTEAFF.

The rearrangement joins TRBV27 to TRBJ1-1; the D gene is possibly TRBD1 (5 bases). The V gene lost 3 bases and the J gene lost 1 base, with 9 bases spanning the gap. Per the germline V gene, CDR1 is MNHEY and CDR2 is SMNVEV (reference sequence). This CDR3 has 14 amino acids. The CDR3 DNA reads TGTGCCAGCAGTTTGGGGAGGGGGAACACTGAAGCTTTCTTT. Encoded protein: CASSLGRGNTEAFF.